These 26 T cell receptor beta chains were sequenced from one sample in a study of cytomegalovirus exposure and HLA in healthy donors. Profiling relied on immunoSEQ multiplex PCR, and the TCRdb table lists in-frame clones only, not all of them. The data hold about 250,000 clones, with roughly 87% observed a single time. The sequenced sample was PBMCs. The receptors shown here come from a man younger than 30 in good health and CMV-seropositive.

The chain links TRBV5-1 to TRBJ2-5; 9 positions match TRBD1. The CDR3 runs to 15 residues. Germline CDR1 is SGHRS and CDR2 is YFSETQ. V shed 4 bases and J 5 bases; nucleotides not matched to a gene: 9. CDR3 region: CASSTRTGDEETQYF. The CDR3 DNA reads TGCGCCAGCAGCACTCGGACAGGGGATGAGGAGACCCAGTACTTC.

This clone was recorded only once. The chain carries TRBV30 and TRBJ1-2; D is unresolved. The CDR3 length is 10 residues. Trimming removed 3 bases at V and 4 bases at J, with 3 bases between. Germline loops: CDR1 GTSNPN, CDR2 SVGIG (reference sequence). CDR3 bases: TGTGCCTGGAGGGGCTATGGCTACACCTTC. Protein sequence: CAWRGYGYTF.

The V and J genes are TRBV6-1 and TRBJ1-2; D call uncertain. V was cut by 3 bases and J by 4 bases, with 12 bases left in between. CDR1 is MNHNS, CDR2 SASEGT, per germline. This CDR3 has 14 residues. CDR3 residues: CASSEGRTGYGYTF. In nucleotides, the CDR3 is TGTGCCAGCAGTGAGGGCCGGACCGGCTATGGCTACACCTTC.

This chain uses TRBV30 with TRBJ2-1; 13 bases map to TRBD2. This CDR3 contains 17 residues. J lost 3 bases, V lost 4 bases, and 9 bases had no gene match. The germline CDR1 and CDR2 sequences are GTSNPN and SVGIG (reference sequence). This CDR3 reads CAWMSLAGGFNYNEQFF. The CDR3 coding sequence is TGTGCCTGGATGTCACTAGCGGGAGGGTTTAACTACAATGAGCAGTTCTTC. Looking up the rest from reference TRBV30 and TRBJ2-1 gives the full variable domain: SQTIHQWPATLVQPVGSPLSLECTVEGTSNPNLYWYRQAAGRGLQLLFYSVGIGQISSEVPQNLSASRPQDRQFILSSKKLLLSDSGFYLCAWMSLAGGFNYNEQFFGPGTRLTVL.

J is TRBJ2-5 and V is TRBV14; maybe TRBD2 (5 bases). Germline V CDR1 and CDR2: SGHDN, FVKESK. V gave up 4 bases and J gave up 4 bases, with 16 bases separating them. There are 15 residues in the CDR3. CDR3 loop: CASSRRHRTSETQYF. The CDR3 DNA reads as TGTGCCAGCAGCCGTAGACACCGGACTTCAGAGACCCAGTACTTC.

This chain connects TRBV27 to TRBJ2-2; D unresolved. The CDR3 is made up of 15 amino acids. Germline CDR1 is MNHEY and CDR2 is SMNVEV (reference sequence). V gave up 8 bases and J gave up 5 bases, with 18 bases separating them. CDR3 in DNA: TGTGCCAGCTCTGCTCTGACAAGACCTACCGGGGAGCTGTTTTTT. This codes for CASSALTRPTGELFF.

CDR3 region: CASSLIRLAGSTDTQYF. The CDR3 nucleotides read TGTGCCAGCAGTTTAATTCGCCTAGCGGGAAGCACAGATACGCAGTATTTT. This chain joins TRBV27 and TRBJ2-3, with 9 bases that match TRBD2. V shed 2 bases and J 0 bases; nucleotides not matched to a gene: 6. Germline V CDR1 and CDR2: MNHEY, SMNVEV (reference sequence). The CDR3 has 17 residues.

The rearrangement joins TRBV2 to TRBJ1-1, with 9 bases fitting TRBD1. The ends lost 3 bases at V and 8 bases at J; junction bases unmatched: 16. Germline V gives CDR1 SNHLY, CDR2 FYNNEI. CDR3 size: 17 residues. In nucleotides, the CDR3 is TGTGCCAGCAGTGATGTCGGGACAGGGTTTTCGATCGAAGAAGCTTTCTTT. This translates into CASSDVGTGFSIEEAFF.

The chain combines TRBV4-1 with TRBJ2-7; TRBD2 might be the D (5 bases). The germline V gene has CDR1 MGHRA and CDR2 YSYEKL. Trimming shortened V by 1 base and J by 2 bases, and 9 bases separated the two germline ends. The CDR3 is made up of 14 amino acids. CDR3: CASSQGNGAYEQYF. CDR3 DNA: TGCGCCAGCAGCCAAGGGAACGGGGCCTACGAGCAGTACTTC.

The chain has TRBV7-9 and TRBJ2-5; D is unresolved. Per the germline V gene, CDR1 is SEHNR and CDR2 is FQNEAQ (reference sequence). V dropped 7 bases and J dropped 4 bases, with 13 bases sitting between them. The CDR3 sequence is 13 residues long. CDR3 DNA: TGTGCCAGCATAAGGGCCTGGGGAGAGACCCAGTACTTC. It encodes CASIRAWGETQYF.

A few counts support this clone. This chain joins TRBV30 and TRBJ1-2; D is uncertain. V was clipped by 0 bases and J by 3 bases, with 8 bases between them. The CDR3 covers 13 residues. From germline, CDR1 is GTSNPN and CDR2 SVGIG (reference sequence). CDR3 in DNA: TGTGCCTGGAGTGTAATCCCCGACTATGGCTACACCTTC. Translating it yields CAWSVIPDYGYTF.

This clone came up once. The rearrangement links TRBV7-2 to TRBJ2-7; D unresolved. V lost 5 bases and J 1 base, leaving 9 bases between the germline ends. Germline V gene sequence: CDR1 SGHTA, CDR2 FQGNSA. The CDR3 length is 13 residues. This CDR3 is CASSQLPSYEQYF. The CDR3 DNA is TGTGCCAGCAGCCAGCTACCTTCCTACGAGCAGTACTTC.

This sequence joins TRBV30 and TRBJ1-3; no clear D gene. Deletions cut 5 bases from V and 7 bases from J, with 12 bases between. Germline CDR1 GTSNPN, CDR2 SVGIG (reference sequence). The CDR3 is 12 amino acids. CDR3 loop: CAWSDGRNTIYF. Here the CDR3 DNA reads TGTGCCTGGTCAGACGGCCGCAACACCATATATTTT.

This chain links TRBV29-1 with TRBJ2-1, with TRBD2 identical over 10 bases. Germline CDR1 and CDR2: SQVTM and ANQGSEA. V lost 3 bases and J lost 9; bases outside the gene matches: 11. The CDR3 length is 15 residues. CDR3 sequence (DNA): TGCAGCGTTGATATAACTAGCGGGAATAGCGGTGAGCAGTTCTTC. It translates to CSVDITSGNSGEQFF.

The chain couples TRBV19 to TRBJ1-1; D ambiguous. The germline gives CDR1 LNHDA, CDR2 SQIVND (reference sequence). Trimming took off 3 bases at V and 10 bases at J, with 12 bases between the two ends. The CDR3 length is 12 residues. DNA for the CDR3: TGTGCCAGTAGTATCCCCCCCGGTGGAGCTTTCTTT. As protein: CASSIPPGGAFF.

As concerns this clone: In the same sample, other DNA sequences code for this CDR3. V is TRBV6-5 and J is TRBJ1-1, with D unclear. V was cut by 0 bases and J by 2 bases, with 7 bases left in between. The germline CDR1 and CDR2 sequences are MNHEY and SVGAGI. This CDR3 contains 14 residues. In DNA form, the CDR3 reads TGTGCCAGCAGTTACTCAGAGGGAAACACTGAAGCTTTCTTT. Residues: CASSYSEGNTEAFF.

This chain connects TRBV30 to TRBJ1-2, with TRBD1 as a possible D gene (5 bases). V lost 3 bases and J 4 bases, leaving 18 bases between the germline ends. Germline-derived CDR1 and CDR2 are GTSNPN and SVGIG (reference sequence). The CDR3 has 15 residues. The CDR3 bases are TGTGCCTGGAGCGCTTGGGGGGTTCGTATCTATGGCTACACCTTC. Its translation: CAWSAWGVRIYGYTF.

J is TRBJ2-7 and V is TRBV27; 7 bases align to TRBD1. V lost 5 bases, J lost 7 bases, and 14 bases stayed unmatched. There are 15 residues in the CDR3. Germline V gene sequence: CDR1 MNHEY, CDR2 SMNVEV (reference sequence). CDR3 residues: CASSLLQGRGQEQYF. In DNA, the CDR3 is TGTGCCAGCAGTCTATTACAGGGAAGGGGACAGGAGCAGTACTTC.

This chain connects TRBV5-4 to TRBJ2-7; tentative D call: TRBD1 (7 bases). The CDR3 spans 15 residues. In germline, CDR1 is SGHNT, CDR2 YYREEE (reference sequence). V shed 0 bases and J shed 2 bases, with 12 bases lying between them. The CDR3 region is CASSLDSGGTYEQYF. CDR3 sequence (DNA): TGTGCCAGCAGCTTGGATTCAGGGGGGACCTACGAGCAGTACTTC.

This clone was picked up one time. The CDR3 nucleotides are TGTGCCAGCAGCTTAAAAGGGGCGGGCAATCAGCCCCAGCATTTT. It is translated as CASSLKGAGNQPQHF. This chain links TRBV7-2 with TRBJ1-5; perhaps TRBD1 as D (5 bases). CDR3 length: 15 amino acids. The V end was cut by 2 bases, the J end by 2 bases, with 10 bases between. The germline gives CDR1 SGHTA, CDR2 FQGNSA.

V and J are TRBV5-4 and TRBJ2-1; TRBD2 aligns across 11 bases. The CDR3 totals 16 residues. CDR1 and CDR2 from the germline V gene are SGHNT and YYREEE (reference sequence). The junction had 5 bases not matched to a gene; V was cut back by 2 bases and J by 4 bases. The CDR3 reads CASSLSTSGSYNEQFF. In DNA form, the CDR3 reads TGTGCCAGCAGCTTAAGTACTAGCGGGAGTTACAATGAGCAGTTCTTC.

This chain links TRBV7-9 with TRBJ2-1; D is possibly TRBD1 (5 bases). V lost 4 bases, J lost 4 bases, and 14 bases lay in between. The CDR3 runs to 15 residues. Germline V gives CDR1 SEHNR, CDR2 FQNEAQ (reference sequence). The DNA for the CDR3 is TGTGCCAGCAGCTCATACAGGTCGGAATACAATGAGCAGTTCTTC. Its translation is CASSSYRSEYNEQFF.

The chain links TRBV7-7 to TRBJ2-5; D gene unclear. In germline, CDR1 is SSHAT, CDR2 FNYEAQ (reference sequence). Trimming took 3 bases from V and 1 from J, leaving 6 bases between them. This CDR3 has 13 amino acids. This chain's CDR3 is CASSFYSQETQYF. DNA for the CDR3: TGTGCCAGCAGCTTCTACTCCCAAGAGACCCAGTACTTC. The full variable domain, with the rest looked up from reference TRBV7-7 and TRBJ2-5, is GAGVSQSPRYKVTKRGQDVTLRCDPISSHATLYWYQQALGQGPEFLTYFNYEAQPDKSGLPSDRFSAERPEGSISTLTIQRTEQRDSAMYRCASSFYSQETQYFGPGTRLLVL.

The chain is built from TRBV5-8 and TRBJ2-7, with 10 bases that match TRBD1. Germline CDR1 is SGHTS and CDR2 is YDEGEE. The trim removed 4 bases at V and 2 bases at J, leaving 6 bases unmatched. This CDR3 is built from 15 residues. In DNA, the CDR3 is TGTGCCAGCAGCGGGGGGGACAGGGGAACCTACGAGCAGTACTTC. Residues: CASSGGDRGTYEQYF. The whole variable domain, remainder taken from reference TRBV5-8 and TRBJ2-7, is EAGVTQSPTHLIKTRGQQATLRCSPISGHTSVYWYQQALGLGLQFLLWYDEGEERNRGNFPPRFSGRQFPNYSSELNVNALELEDSALYLCASSGGDRGTYEQYFGPGTRLTVT.

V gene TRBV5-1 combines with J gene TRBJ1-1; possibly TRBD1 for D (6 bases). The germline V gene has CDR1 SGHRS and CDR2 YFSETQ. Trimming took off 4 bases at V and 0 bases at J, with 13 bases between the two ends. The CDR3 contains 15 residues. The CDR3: CASSEQGNVNTEAFF. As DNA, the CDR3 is TGCGCCAGCAGCGAACAGGGAAATGTGAACACTGAAGCTTTCTTT. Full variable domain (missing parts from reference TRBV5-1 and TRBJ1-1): KAGVTQTPRYLIKTRGQQVTLSCSPISGHRSVSWYQQTPGQGLQFLFEYFSETQRNKGNFPGRFSGRQFSNSRSEMNVSTLELGDSALYLCASSEQGNVNTEAFFGQGTRLTVV.

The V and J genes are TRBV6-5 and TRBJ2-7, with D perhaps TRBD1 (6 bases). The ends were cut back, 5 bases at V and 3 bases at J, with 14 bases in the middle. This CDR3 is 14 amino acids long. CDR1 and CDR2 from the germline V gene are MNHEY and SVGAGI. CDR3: CASSPQGIYYEQYF. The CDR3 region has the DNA TGTGCCAGCAGTCCCCAGGGGATCTACTACGAGCAGTACTTC.